These 21 T cell receptor beta chains came from one sample sequenced in a study of blood T cell repertoires in COVID-19. The assay was immunoSEQ multiplex PCR, and TCRdb's table has in-frame clones only and misses some. The data contain approximately 100,000 clones, about 89% of them singletons. Sequences were obtained from peripheral blood. The receptors derive from a woman under 40 with acute or convalescent COVID-19.

The chain links TRBV5-1 to TRBJ2-3; no definite D call. Per germline, CDR1 SGHRS and CDR2 YFSETQ. Trimming removed 5 bases from V and 0 bases from J, with 7 bases in between. The CDR3 has 13 amino acids. The CDR3 protein is CASRFGSTDTQYF. The DNA of the CDR3 is TGCGCCAGCAGATTCGGTAGCACAGATACGCAGTATTTT. The full variable domain, rest sourced from reference TRBV5-1 and TRBJ2-3, is KAGVTQTPRYLIKTRGQQVTLSCSPISGHRSVSWYQQTPGQGLQFLFEYFSETQRNKGNFPGRFSGRQFSNSRSEMNVSTLELGDSALYLCASRFGSTDTQYFGPGTRLTVL.

The genes are TRBV30 and TRBJ1-6; TRBD1 might be the D (6 bases). V shed 5 bases and J shed 5 bases, with 16 bases lying between them. Germline-derived CDR1 and CDR2 are GTSNPN and SVGIG (reference sequence). The CDR3 contains 15 residues. The CDR3 coding sequence is TGTGCCTGGGGGCAGGGGTGGGGGAATAATTCACCCCTCCACTTT. It encodes CAWGQGWGNNSPLHF.

The rearrangement links TRBV7-9 to TRBJ2-1; 8 positions match TRBD2. V trimming: 5 bases; J trimming: 0 bases; junction bases outside the gene matches: 6. CDR1 SEHNR and CDR2 FQNEAQ come from the germline V gene (reference sequence). The CDR3 is 16 amino acids. CDR3 sequence: CASSARGGLSYNEQFF. The CDR3 region has the DNA TGTGCCAGCAGCGCCCGCGGGGGGCTCTCCTACAATGAGCAGTTCTTC.

The rearrangement joins TRBV28 to TRBJ2-1, with D maybe TRBD1 (5 bases). The CDR3 runs to 16 residues. CDR1 and CDR2 from the germline V gene are MDHEN and SYDVKM. V dropped 2 bases and J dropped 2 bases, with 13 bases sitting between them. CDR3 nucleotide sequence: TGTGCCAGCAGTTTAGTGGCAGGGCTGGCCTACAATGAGCAGTTCTTC. It yields the protein CASSLVAGLAYNEQFF.

V gene TRBV14 combines with J gene TRBJ2-7; a weak D match, TRBD2 (5 bases). Germline V gene lookup returns CDR1 SGHDN and CDR2 FVKESK. The CDR3 length is 13 residues. V dropped 5 bases and J dropped 2 bases, with 10 bases sitting between them. CDR3 DNA: TGTGCCAGCAGCGAGGGCACTCCCTACGAGCAGTACTTC. This translates into CASSEGTPYEQYF.

The chain combines TRBV2 with TRBJ1-3, with TRBD1 matching 9 bases. CDR1 is SNHLY, CDR2 FYNNEI, per germline. The CDR3 consists of 14 residues. V lost 7 bases and J lost 7; bases outside the gene matches: 8. CDR3 bases: TGTGCCAGCACCGGGACAGGGTTAGGGAACACCATATATTTT. This gives the protein CASTGTGLGNTIYF.

The CDR3 region has the DNA TGTGCCAGCAGTTTAGGTTTTGGGACTAGCGCGGAGAGCTCCTACAATGAGCAGTTCTTC. Translation: CASSLGFGTSAESSYNEQFF. This chain connects TRBV28 to TRBJ2-1; 10 nucleotides align to TRBD2. This CDR3 is 20 amino acids long. V lost 2 bases, J lost 0 bases, and 13 bases stayed unmatched. Germline CDR1 is MDHEN and CDR2 is SYDVKM. Supplemented by reference TRBV28 and TRBJ2-1, the full variable domain reads DVKVTQSSRYLVKRTGEKVFLECVQDMDHENMFWYRQDPGLGLRLIYFSYDVKMKEKGDIPEGYSVSREKKERFSLILESASTNQTSMYLCASSLGFGTSAESSYNEQFFGPGTRLTVL.

The rearrangement joins TRBV19 to TRBJ2-2, with a tentative D call TRBD2 (6 bases). The CDR3 spans 14 residues. Germline values: CDR1 LNHDA, CDR2 SQIVND (reference sequence). V shed 3 bases and J shed 3 bases, with 8 bases lying between them. The CDR3: CASSMWGDTGELFF. Written as DNA, the CDR3 is TGTGCCAGTAGTATGTGGGGGGACACCGGGGAGCTGTTTTTT.

This clone has just a few counts. V gene TRBV6-5 combines with J gene TRBJ1-1, with 8 bases lining up with TRBD1. The length of the CDR3 is 15 residues. J lost 1 base, V lost 2 bases, and 3 bases had no gene match. CDR1 MNHEY and CDR2 SVGAGI come from the germline V gene. The CDR3 nucleotides read TGTGCCAGCAGTTACGGGACAGGCACGAACACTGAAGCTTTCTTT. It yields the protein CASSYGTGTNTEAFF.

The chain links TRBV9 to TRBJ1-5; 7 bases are shared with TRBD1. With 4 bases clipped from V and 1 base from J, the junction kept 5 bases outside the gene matches. Germline lookup yields CDR1 SGDLS and CDR2 YYNGEE. The CDR3 loop spans 15 amino acids. The CDR3 here is CASSPEGQSNQPQHF. CDR3 DNA: TGTGCCAGCAGCCCGGAGGGACAGAGCAATCAGCCCCAGCATTTT.

The chain links TRBV28 to TRBJ2-1, with 9 nucleotides matching TRBD2. The CDR3 contains 19 residues. Germline CDR1 is MDHEN and CDR2 is SYDVKM. V trimming: 10 bases; J trimming: 6 bases; junction bases outside the gene matches: 25. Written as DNA, the CDR3 is TGTGCCACCGCGGGTAGCGGGGGACCCCTGGGCTCAACGATCAATGAGCAGTTCTTC. Its translation: CATAGSGGPLGSTINEQFF.

V and J are TRBV6-2 or TRBV6-3 and TRBJ2-3, with 10 bases lining up with TRBD2. CDR1 is MNHEY, CDR2 SVGEGT, per germline. The CDR3 covers 16 residues. Trimming cost V 2 bases and J 5 bases; bases outside gene matches: 7. The CDR3 coding sequence is TGTGCCAGCAGTTACAAGGGACTAGCGATTGGAGATACGCAGTATTTT. Encoded protein: CASSYKGLAIGDTQYF.

This clone was detected a few times. The gene calls are TRBV18 and TRBJ1-6; 7 nucleotides agree with TRBD1. The V segment lost 6 bases and the J segment 10 bases; nucleotides outside the gene matches: 9. In germline, CDR1 is KGHSH, CDR2 LQKENI. The CDR3 runs to 14 residues. The CDR3 region has the DNA TGTGCCAGCTCCAGGCCTGAGACAGGGTCACCCCTCCACTTT. Translated, it gives CASSRPETGSPLHF.

This CDR3 reads CASREQQANGYTF. The CDR3 DNA sequence: TGTGCCAGCCGCGAGCAACAGGCAAACGGCTACACCTTC. The chain recombines TRBV18 with TRBJ1-2; possibly TRBD1 for D (5 bases). Trimming took off 8 bases at V and 8 bases at J, with 18 bases between the two ends. Germline assignment: CDR1 KGHSH and CDR2 LQKENI. CDR3 length equals 13 residues.

The CDR3 sequence is CATKGRGRYGYTF. Written as DNA, the CDR3 is TGTGCCACCAAGGGAAGGGGCCGGTATGGCTACACCTTC. The chain links TRBV27 to TRBJ1-2; maybe TRBD1 (5 bases). The V gene lost 10 bases and the J gene lost 5 bases, with 17 bases spanning the gap. From germline, CDR1 is MNHEY and CDR2 SMNVEV (reference sequence). CDR3 length equals 13 residues.

J is TRBJ1-2 and V is TRBV28; D possibly corresponds to TRBD1 (6 bases). The CDR3 runs to 14 residues. Trimming left V 6 bases short and J 5 bases short, with 16 bases between. Per germline, CDR1 MDHEN and CDR2 SYDVKM. CDR3 region: CASSLRTDVYGYTF. CDR3 in DNA: TGTGCCAGCAGCCTGAGGACAGACGTTTATGGCTACACCTTC.

V usage is TRBV2 and J usage is TRBJ1-2; D unresolved. Germline V gene lookup returns CDR1 SNHLY and CDR2 FYNNEI. The length of the CDR3 is 14 residues. The V end was cut by 7 bases, the J end by 2 bases, with 14 bases between. The CDR3 sequence is CASTITGENYGYTF. The CDR3 DNA reads as TGTGCCAGCACAATAACCGGAGAGAACTATGGCTACACCTTC.

The chain employs TRBV19 and TRBJ2-2, with 7 positions matching TRBD1. Germline lookup yields CDR1 LNHDA and CDR2 SQIVND (reference sequence). The length of the CDR3 is 14 residues. V shed 5 bases, J shed 4 bases, and the junction held 4 bases outside the gene matches. The CDR3 sequence: CASSAPGGTGELFF. In DNA, the CDR3 is TGTGCCAGTAGTGCGCCAGGGGGCACCGGGGAGCTGTTTTTT.

In DNA form, the CDR3 reads TGTGCCAGCTCACTATCCGGAGGGAACACTGAAGCTTTCTTT. The encoded protein is CASSLSGGNTEAFF. The gene calls are TRBV18 and TRBJ1-1, with D uncertain. V dropped 4 bases and J dropped 1 base, with 10 bases sitting between them. Per the germline V gene, CDR1 is KGHSH and CDR2 is LQKENI. This CDR3 comprises 14 residues.

The chain uses TRBV2 and TRBJ1-6; a possible D gene is TRBD1 (5 bases). Germline assignment: CDR1 SNHLY and CDR2 FYNNEI. Trimming took off 8 bases at V and 9 bases at J, with 14 bases between the two ends. The CDR3 contains 13 residues. DNA for the CDR3: TGTGCCAGCGGGGGGGAAGTCGGTTCACCCCTCCACTTT. Translation gives CASGGEVGSPLHF.

The chain couples TRBV18 to TRBJ1-4; D ambiguous. Germline lookup yields CDR1 KGHSH and CDR2 LQKENI. CDR3 length equals 15 residues. V gave up 0 bases and J gave up 8 bases, with 13 bases separating them. CDR3 sequence reads: CASSPPIGEEEKLFF. The CDR3 DNA reads TGTGCCAGCTCACCACCAATAGGAGAGGAGGAAAAACTGTTTTTT.